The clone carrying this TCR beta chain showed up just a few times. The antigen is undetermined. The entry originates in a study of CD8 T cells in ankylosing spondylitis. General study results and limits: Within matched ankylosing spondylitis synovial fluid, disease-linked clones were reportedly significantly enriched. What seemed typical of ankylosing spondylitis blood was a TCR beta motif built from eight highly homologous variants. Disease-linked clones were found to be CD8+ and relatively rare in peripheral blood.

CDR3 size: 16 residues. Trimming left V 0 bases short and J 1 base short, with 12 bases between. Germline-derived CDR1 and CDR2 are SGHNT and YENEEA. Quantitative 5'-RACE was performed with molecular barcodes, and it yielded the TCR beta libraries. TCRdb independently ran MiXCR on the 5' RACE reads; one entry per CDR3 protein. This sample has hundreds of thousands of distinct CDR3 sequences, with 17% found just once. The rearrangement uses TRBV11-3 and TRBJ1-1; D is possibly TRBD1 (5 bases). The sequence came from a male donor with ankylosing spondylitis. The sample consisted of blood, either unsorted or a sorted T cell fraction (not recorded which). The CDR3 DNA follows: TGTGCCAGCAGCTTAGACCAAGGGACGGCGAACACTGAAGCTTTCTTT. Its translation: CASSLDQGTANTEAFF.